This T cell receptor beta chain was observed in a study of T cell changes during pregnancy in multiple sclerosis. Sequencing used immunoSEQ multiplex PCR; TCRdb keeps in-frame clones, though not all of them. Of about 40,000 clones detected, approximately 90% appear once; the ten largest clones hold 0.7% to 1%. CDR1 and CDR2 (germline): SGHVS, FQNEAQ. The CDR3 is made up of 15 amino acids. V was pared by 4 bases and J by 3 bases, with 4 bases of the junction left unmatched. The chain uses TRBV7-8 and TRBJ2-7; 12 bases fit TRBD2. The source of this sequence is a female donor with multiple sclerosis, enrolled in a pregnancy study. The sample here was CD4+ T cells from peripheral blood mononuclear cells, taken before pregnancy. This chain's CDR3 is CASSYRTSGIYEQYF. The CDR3 bases are TGTGCCAGCAGCTACCGGACTAGCGGGATCTACGAGCAGTACTTC.